This T cell receptor beta chain was sequenced during a study of blood T cell repertoires in COVID-19 (TCRdb year 2020). Turning to the overall study: Samples from collaborators originated in the United States, Italy and Spain and spanned both the acute and convalescent phases of COVID-19. Nearly every sample came with metadata listing a de-identified subject ID, COVID-19 status, age in years and sex. Subjects who had been exposed to COVID-19, were actively infected with it, or had recovered from it provided the deeply sampled blood TCRbeta repertoires that made up the dataset. Samples came from the ongoing ImmuneRACE study (first 160 participants) plus 1,254 subjects from 6 global collaborators. Where available, HLA class I and class II types were taken from metadata supplied by the sample provider and were not determined by assay-based typing. A freely available public database, intended as a resource for researchers studying the immune response to SARS-CoV-2, is where the repertoires were released. The prospective study material was composed of cDNA or gDNA derived from T cells, B-cell-depleted T cells, or PBMCs.

The CDR3 runs 14 residues from the cysteine to the phenylalanine. Here the CDR3 DNA is all that survives: 42 bases in frame from base 1. From a lookup of the germline V gene, CDR1 and CDR2 are MNHEY and SVGAGI. V is reduced by 6 bases and J by 5 bases, leaving a spacing of 16 bases between them. One collaborating source in Seattle enrolled patients during active infection and followed them longitudinally through the course of disease. Whole blood was collected in K2EDTA tubes by collaborating institutions according to the institutions' own protocols. For TCRbeta analysis, collaborators shipped samples as frozen whole blood, isolated PBMCs, or DNA extracted from either of those sample types. For this clone: It lacks a known antigen. Per-nucleotide qualities are absent, and no much larger clonotype sits a single base away.

TCRbeta CDR3 regions were amplified from genomic DNA using the immunoSEQ Assay, a bias-controlled multiplex PCR. The authors' pipeline ran thus. The number of nucleated cells in each sample was estimated from the amplification of reference gene primers within the assay. To quantify the absolute abundance of each unique TCRbeta CDR3 rearrangement, sequence reads were collapsed and filtered. Productive Simpson clonality was computed per sample as the square root of Simpson's diversity index over productive rearrangements. Sourced from immuneACCESS, this table was stored by TCRdb with only in-frame sequences that have V and J called. A share of the clones is absent; for the studies checked, an unresolved V gene accounts for under half, and the remainder has no known explanation. V and J calls and clone size are those listed in that table; D and trimming were worked out from the DNA. In all, the sample holds approximately 210,000 clones, and around 84% of those were seen once. The ten largest clones take up approximately 10% of the sample.

Overall results and qualifications from the work: The quantity of clinical and demographic metadata differed by source and by participant and was supplied without curation.

Specimen: peripheral blood. The sequence was collected from a man over 45 with COVID-19, enrolled during active disease. The V gene is TRBV6-5 and the J gene is TRBJ2-5; D gene: possibly TRBD1, on 5 matching bases. The sequence in DNA is TGTGCCAGCAGCCAGACAGTTCTCGGGGAGACCCAGTACTTC. This codes for CASSQTVLGETQYF.